These T cell receptor beta chains were read from a single sample in a study of cytomegalovirus exposure and HLA in healthy donors. Produced via immunoSEQ multiplex PCR; TCRdb's table is partial and in-frame only. The data show more than 90,000 clones, 70% to 80% seen once. Input material: PBMCs. The origin of the receptors is a woman aged 18-35 years in good health and CMV-seropositive. CDR3s include the opening cysteine and the closing phenylalanine or tryptophan. Each record gives: D gene, J gene, CDR3 length, clone size, V gene, CDR3 protein, CDR3 DNA. A D gene is named only where the DNA matches it firmly. Clone size is not always given. Where it is, it says once, few, many or a class for expanded clones.

D: TRBD2; J: TRBJ2-7; length: 15; size: .; V: TRBV6-6; CDR3: CASSYSASGTIEQYF; DNA: TGTGCCAGCAGTTACTCCGCTAGCGGGACCATCGAGCAGTACTTC
D: TRBD2; J: TRBJ2-2; length: 18; size: few; V: TRBV5-6; CDR3: CASSLAGARGTNTGELFF; DNA: TGTGCCAGCAGCTTGGCGGGTGCGCGGGGGACGAACACCGGGGAGCTGTTTTTT
D: .; J: TRBJ1-1; length: 13; size: .; V: TRBV19; CDR3: CASSQSLLTEAFF; DNA: TGTGCCAGTAGTCAAAGCCTACTCACTGAAGCTTTCTTT
D: .; J: TRBJ2-3; length: 14; size: .; V: TRBV4-1; CDR3: CASSLRQPTDTQYF; DNA: TGCGCCAGCAGCTTAAGACAGCCCACAGATACGCAGTATTTT
D: .; J: TRBJ1-1; length: 14; size: .; V: TRBV5-1; CDR3: CASSLGREDTEAFF; DNA: TGCGCCAGCAGCTTGGGTAGGGAGGACACTGAAGCTTTCTTT
D: .; J: TRBJ1-2; length: 14; size: once; V: TRBV5-1; CDR3: CASSGTGTDYGYTF; DNA: TGCGCCAGCAGCGGTACAGGGACGGACTATGGCTACACCTTC
D: TRBD2; J: TRBJ2-5; length: 14; size: .; V: TRBV10-3; CDR3: CASKVGGDQETQYF; DNA: TGTGCCTCTAAGGTCGGGGGGGATCAAGAGACCCAGTACTTC
D: .; J: TRBJ1-1; length: 14; size: .; V: TRBV5-4; CDR3: CASSSRTENTEAFF; DNA: TGTGCCAGCAGCTCCCGGACAGAGAACACTGAAGCTTTCTTT
D: .; J: TRBJ2-1; length: 13; size: .; V: TRBV6-5; CDR3: CASSYSLRGEQFF; DNA: TGTGCCAGCAGTTACAGTCTTCGGGGTGAGCAGTTCTTC
D: TRBD1; J: TRBJ2-7; length: 14; size: .; V: TRBV6-5; CDR3: CASSYSQGANEQYF; DNA: TGTGCCAGCAGTTACTCCCAGGGGGCGAACGAGCAGTACTTC
D: .; J: TRBJ1-2; length: 13; size: .; V: TRBV11-1; CDR3: CASSLASIDGYTF; DNA: TGTGCCAGCAGCTTGGCCTCGATCGATGGCTACACCTTC
D: .; J: TRBJ2-7; length: 14; size: .; V: TRBV6-6; CDR3: CASSPRVGGYEQYF; DNA: TGTGCCAGCAGTCCCAGGGTGGGGGGCTACGAGCAGTACTTC
D: .; J: TRBJ1-3; length: 19; size: .; V: TRBV30; CDR3: CAWSVLQGRILLSGNTIYF; DNA: TGTGCCTGGAGTGTACTCCAGGGAAGGATCCTTCTCTCTGGAAACACCATATATTTT
D: .; J: TRBJ2-4; length: 14; size: once; V: TRBV6-6; CDR3: CASLGGWAKNIQYF; DNA: TGTGCCAGCTTAGGGGGTTGGGCCAAAAACATTCAGTACTTC
D: TRBD1; J: TRBJ2-7; length: 14; size: .; V: TRBV7-3; CDR3: CASSPGQGFDEQYF; DNA: TGTGCCAGCAGCCCCGGACAGGGTTTCGACGAGCAGTACTTC
D: TRBD2; J: TRBJ2-5; length: 14; size: .; V: TRBV5-1; CDR3: CASTTSGTQETQYF; DNA: TGCGCCAGCACGACTAGCGGAACTCAAGAGACCCAGTACTTC
D: .; J: TRBJ1-2; length: 13; size: .; V: TRBV30; CDR3: CAWSVQENYGYTF; DNA: TGTGCCTGGAGTGTTCAGGAAAACTATGGCTACACCTTC
D: .; J: TRBJ1-3; length: 14; size: few; V: TRBV6-1; CDR3: CASSPGFIGNTIYF; DNA: TGTGCCAGCAGTCCAGGGTTTATTGGAAACACCATATATTTT
D: .; J: TRBJ2-7; length: 17; size: .; V: TRBV5-4; CDR3: CASSPGGTVGIHYEQYF; DNA: TGTGCCAGCAGCCCCGGAGGGACAGTTGGAATACACTACGAGCAGTACTTC
D: TRBD2; J: TRBJ2-1; length: 14; size: .; V: TRBV4-1; CDR3: CASSQEAGYNEQFF; DNA: TGCGCCAGCAGCCAAGAAGCGGGATACAATGAGCAGTTCTTC
D: TRBD1; J: TRBJ1-1; length: 13; size: few; V: TRBV30; CDR3: CAWDQGQGSEAFF; DNA: TGTGCCTGGGACCAGGGACAGGGCTCTGAAGCTTTCTTT